The text below deals with one TCR beta chain. Its antigen is not yet known. Nothing much larger sits one base from this clone, and base qualities are not available. The library was built by means of the immunoSEQ multiplex PCR assay. For the multiplex PCR, a mixture combining 60 forward primers for TCR Vbeta segments and 13 reverse primers for TCR Jbeta segments was used. A multiplex PCR assay on genomic DNA amplified the CDR3 region of rearranged TCR beta genes. The amplified TCR beta libraries were sequenced on the Illumina HiSeq System as 87-base-pair reads. The original methods were these. Across the 500 to 850 repertoires, a later analysis counted 75 million to 90 million unique TCR beta chains, around 10 million of which were shared by at least two donors. A nearest-neighbor algorithm error-corrected the raw reads and collapsed the reads into unique sequences, merging closely related sequences to remove PCR and sequencing errors. To assign V, D and J gene segments, CDR3 sequences were aligned to IMGT reference sequences. For a sequence to be retained, a match of at least six nucleotides was required to both a V gene segment and a J gene segment. Rearrangements were called productive when the CDR3 lacked stop codons and stayed in frame with V and J; all others were non-productive. Following IMGT convention, CDR3 was defined as the stretch from the second conserved V-encoded cysteine to the conserved J-encoded phenylalanine. In an earlier analysis of approximately 500 of the donors, sequences lacking an unambiguous match to a single V gene segment were excluded. In an earlier analysis of a few hundred of the donors, V segments were called functional above 56.7% productive rearrangements and were called segregating when the between-donor standard deviation exceeded 5%. To diagnose cytomegalovirus status from the catalog of TCR beta chain sequences, a statistical classification framework was built. V and J gene assignment, in a later analysis, came from comparing TCR nucleotide sequences with IMGT/GENE-DB human TR gene sequences. The TCRdist pipeline was used in a later analysis to assign CDR3 sequences and most-parsimonious VDJ recombination scenarios. In a later analysis, each TCR beta chain was defined by its CDR3 amino acid sequence together with its V-gene family, and reads without a unique V-gene family were excluded. As a way to deal with suspected cross-contamination and a sequencing artifact, a later analysis dropped roughly 600 nucleotide sequences that were highly shared and had low generation probability. In a later analysis, a clonal expansion index was calculated for each public chain from normalized within-repertoire ranks of inferred template counts. A later analysis computed generation probabilities with a VDJ recombination model fitted to out-of-frame rearrangements, and checked the results against IGoR. In a later analysis, TCR-TCR, TCR-HLA and TCR-CMV co-occurrence was scored with hypergeometric tests, and a repertoire-size bias correction was applied to TCR pairs. To estimate false discovery rates, a later analysis permuted the HLA or CMV assignments 20 times. In a later analysis, co-occurring TCRs were grouped using DBSCAN, with TCRdist sequence similarity added in when clustering inside HLA-allele-positive subsets. Co-occurrence clustering excluded repertoires with fewer than 30,000 or more than 120,000 public chains, plus five with anomalous nucleotide sharing. The clones in this table, taken by TCRdb from immuneACCESS, are in-frame only. Not every clone is retained; where verified, under half of the shortfall comes from an unresolved V gene, and the cause of the rest is unknown. For V, J and clone size, that table is used; D and trimming come from the DNA. The sample contains 110,000 to 150,000 clones, about three quarters of them found a single time. The leading ten clones occupy around 3.7% of the sample.

These data are taken from a study of cytomegalovirus exposure and HLA in healthy donors (dated by TCRdb to 2016 to 2017). At the level of the whole study: In an earlier analysis of about 560 of the donors, approximately 260 Gb of sequence data and approximately 100 million unique TCR beta sequences from roughly 200 million T cells were reported. Roughly 300 gigabases of sequencing data and approximately 91 million unique TCR sequences made up an early release that covered fewer than 650 HLA-typed donors. All discovery cohort repertoires had been generated using a single sequencing platform. A later analysis re-analyzed previously published TCR beta repertoires from about 730 donors and added high-resolution HLA genotyping to study TCR occurrence patterns. HLA typing covered class I and class II loci at four-digit resolution. Four or five DR-DQ haplotypes were treated as single units for association and clustering because of strong linkage in the cohort. Across approximately 400 genotyped donors of the cohort, an average of roughly 250,000 unique TCR beta nucleotide sequences per donor were sequenced, and roughly a sixth of those sequences were non-productive. High-throughput TCR immunosequencing, statistical association of individual TCRs with disease status, and machine learning were combined to predict cytomegalovirus infection status. Using immunosequencing, the study profiled T cell repertoires from 500 to 800 subjects and related those repertoires to cytomegalovirus serostatus. Rather than drawing on any new phenotypic data, the later analysis identified candidate immune exposures from TCR beta sequences and the way those sequences occurred across donors. Of the approximately 400 genotyped donors, approximately 80% were placed in the genetic ancestry cluster associated with self-reported Caucasian donors. The number of typed donors differed by locus: roughly 629-640 for A, B, C, DRB1 and DQB1; 500 to 550 for DQA1; approximately 610 for DPA1; and around 470 for DPB1. The study aimed to test whether signatures of past pathogen exposure could be identified by cataloging public T cell receptors. A later genetic analysis used genome-wide SNP genotypes for about 65% of the roughly 700 donors, treating that subset as a discovery cohort. In addition to the first cohort of roughly 700 subjects, a separate validation cohort of some 120 different subjects was used. In an earlier analysis of roughly 600 of the donors, high-throughput TCR beta sequencing was used to judge whether each TCR beta V gene segment behaved as functional or pseudogenic. Donor age, sex, ethnicity and CMV serostatus were compiled together with the repertoire data.

What the research found in general, with its limitations: Cytomegalovirus status was reported to be diagnosed by the classifier with high specificity and sensitivity in both the original and validation cohorts. Immune exposure information for the cohort was limited to CMV serostatus. Presence/absence analyses assumed roughly uniform sequencing depth across donors, an assumption that may not hold. This cohort had only TCR beta chains sequenced, and the lack of alpha or paired-chain data limited which features could be detected. An earlier analysis of approximately 590 of the donors showed that most TCR beta V segments appeared in productive rearrangements either about 87% or about 30% of the time, which broadly matched IMGT annotations. The sequencing pipeline was judged likely to have produced a cluster of highly shared sequence variants as a technical artifact. Specific HLA alleles were associated with around 18,000 TCR beta sequences at a false discovery rate of 0.05 in a later analysis. In a later analysis, HLA-associated TCR beta chains showed more clonal expansion and lower generation probabilities than non-associated chains that were equally common. A further reported finding was that TCR beta sequences accurately predicted the HLA-A and HLA-B alleles for most subjects in the first cohort. Most TCR sequences were observed very rarely across donors, whereas some public TCRs were present in many individuals. A later genetic analysis reported fewer N-insertions in productive TCRs among donors in an Asian-associated ancestry cluster than the roughly 700-donor mean. Because HLA typing was missing for some donors at each locus, association tests included only the typed subset. Over 15 rarely observed V segments, including chromosome 9 orphons, were excluded from the earlier analysis of approximately 600 of the donors because counts were too low. In a later analysis, most CMV-associated TCR beta chains were found to appear HLA-restricted, with HLA associations seemingly driven largely by CMV exposure. A few of the identified cytomegalovirus-associated TCR beta chains were confirmed in vitro to be specific for cytomegalovirus antigens. A later analysis found that TCR association rates varied across HLA loci, with DRB1 alleles showing the most associated TCRs and HLA-C alleles the fewest. Correlated functional status among segregating V segments might reflect linkage disequilibrium, but an unknown experimental factor could not be ruled out. Some IMGT-functional V segments, including TRBV6-2 and TRBV6-3, could not be distinguished by the 87-base-pair reads and were therefore excluded. V-gene and J-gene trimming of TCR beta chains was associated with a missense DCLRE1C variant in a later genetic analysis, and the association was replicated in an independent cohort. Strong co-occurrence of HLA alleles, especially DR and DQ, made assigning TCR associations to individual alleles difficult. Several of the top co-occurrence clusters appeared to be linked to parvovirus B19, influenza, CMV and Epstein-Barr virus, according to a later analysis. A total of around 150 TCR beta chains were listed by the study as associated with cytomegalovirus. The authors suggested that the approach could potentially be extended to other disease states and immunological phenotypes.

Between the V and J ends, shortened by 4 bases and 5 bases respectively, the junction contains 11 bases. Sequences MNHNS (CDR1) and SASEGT (CDR2) are obtained from the germline V gene. From the cysteine up to the phenylalanine, the CDR3 has a length of 13 residues. Only the CDR3 DNA is retained, 39 bases long and in frame from the first base. The cohort consisted of some 730 healthy bone marrow donors. Cohort members were all nominally healthy when sampled, although unrecorded immune exposures were likely present. The donor tested CMV seronegative, placing the donor among the 350 to 400 seronegative members of the cohort. A peripheral blood sample was collected from each donor, and TCR beta sequencing was performed on peripheral blood mononuclear cells. The Qiagen DNeasy Blood Extraction Kit was used to extract genomic DNA from the blood cell samples.

The source is a male donor in good health and CMV-seronegative. The sequenced sample was PBMCs. The chain was built from TRBV6-1 and TRBJ1-2, with no confident D gene call. Here the CDR3 is given as CASSVGSLYGYTF. The nucleotide sequence reads TGTGCCAGCAGTGTCGGGTCTCTATATGGCTACACCTTC.